The clone carrying this T cell receptor (beta chain) was observed a few times. Antigen specificity is unknown. This record belongs to a study of cytomegalovirus exposure and HLA in healthy donors. The PCR contained 60 Vbeta and 13 Jbeta primers. Libraries were prepared by immunoSEQ multiplex PCR; TCRdb keeps only in-frame clonotypes and omits some of them. The sample has some 51,000 clones; over 55% are singletons. Germline V lookup: CDR1 MGHRA, CDR2 YSYEKL. The CDR3 length is 15 residues. V lost 0 bases, J lost 4 bases, and 10 bases lay in between. Study-wide findings and caveats: When a later analysis was performed, an Asian-associated ancestry cluster reportedly had fewer N-insertions than the approximately 690-donor mean. Being productive about 87% or about 30% of the time was typical of most TCR beta V segments in an earlier analysis. It was shown in a later analysis that HLA-associated TCR beta chains were more clonally expanded than other, equally common chains.

The chain combines TRBV4-1 with TRBJ2-1; maybe TRBD2 (5 bases). The receptor comes from a man aged 40-49 years in good health and CMV-seropositive. The sample comprised PBMCs. CDR3 residues: CASSQDRGRYNEQFF. The DNA for the CDR3 is TGCGCCAGCAGCCAAGACCGGGGTCGGTACAATGAGCAGTTCTTC.